What follows are 32 T cell receptor beta chains derived from one specimen sequenced in a study of cytomegalovirus exposure and HLA in healthy donors (dated by TCRdb to 2015 to 2018). Library preparation employed the immunoSEQ multiplex PCR assay. For the multiplex PCR, a mixture combining 60 forward primers for TCR Vbeta segments and 13 reverse primers for TCR Jbeta segments was used. Sourced from immuneACCESS, this table was stored by TCRdb with only in-frame sequences that have V and J called. A share of the clones is absent; for the studies checked, an unresolved V gene accounts for under half, and the remainder has no known explanation. The sample has approximately 110,000 clones on record, under 80% of them singletons. The ten largest clones take up over 7% of the sample. Sequencing used PBMCs. The receptors shown here come from a woman aged 50 to 60 in good health and CMV-seropositive.

The CDR3, as DNA: TGTGCCAGCACAAATGCCGCCGGGGAGGAGACCCAGTACTTC. This codes for CASTNAAGEETQYF. The chain employs TRBV6-1 and TRBJ2-5; perhaps TRBD2 as D (5 bases). This CDR3 spans 14 amino acids. Between the trimmed V and J ends, which lost 7 bases and 5 bases, there was a span of 17 bases. Germline loops: CDR1 MNHNS, CDR2 SASEGT.

The chain recombines TRBV11-1 with TRBJ2-2, with D hard to call. V lost 5 bases, J lost 6 bases, and 10 bases lay in between. Germline V gene lookup returns CDR1 SGHAT and CDR2 FQDESV (reference sequence). The CDR3 is made up of 13 amino acids. In DNA form, the CDR3 reads TGTGCCAGCAGCCAAGAGTTACCCGGGGAGCTGTTTTTT. Translating gives CASSQELPGELFF.

This clone has only a few counts. This chain links TRBV29-1 with TRBJ2-7, with a weak D call TRBD2 (6 bases). V shed 6 bases and J shed 4 bases, with 25 bases lying between them. Germline V CDR1 and CDR2: SQVTM, ANQGSEA. The CDR3 is made up of 16 amino acids. This CDR3 is CSVGLRDSAVLYEQYF. CDR3 sequence (DNA): TGCAGCGTGGGCTTACGGGACTCAGCAGTTTTATACGAGCAGTACTTC.

On this clone itself: The germline gene is not matched at one end of the junction; a read error may be the cause. This sequence joins TRBV14 and TRBJ2-3; 10 bases map to TRBD1. The CDR3 is 14 residues long. Germline V CDR1 and CDR2: SGHDN, FVKESK. The CDR3: CVSSQGQGLNTQYF. CDR3 in DNA: TGTGTCAGCAGCCAGGGACAGGGGTTAAATACGCAGTATTTT.

The J gene is TRBJ2-5, the V gene TRBV6-5; 9 nucleotides agree with TRBD2. This CDR3 has 13 amino acids. With 4 bases clipped from V and 5 bases from J, the junction kept 2 bases outside the gene matches. Germline CDR1 MNHEY, CDR2 SVGAGI. The CDR3 DNA is TGTGCCAGCAGTTCAGCGGGGGGTGAGACCCAGTACTTC. Encoded protein: CASSSAGGETQYF.

The rearrangement links TRBV11-2 to TRBJ1-2; D unclear. There are 14 residues in the CDR3. Trimming removed 0 bases from V and 6 bases from J, with 11 bases in between. CDR1 SGHAT and CDR2 FQNNGV come from the germline V gene. The CDR3 DNA reads as TGTGCCAGCAGCTTAGATAGCGGGTATGATGGCTACACCTTC. Residues: CASSLDSGYDGYTF.

This rearrangement joins TRBV6-5 to TRBJ1-2; D not certain. The CDR3 extends over 15 amino acids. Trimming cost V 0 bases and J 5 bases, with 13 bases left between them. The germline V gene encodes CDR1 MNHEY and CDR2 SVGAGI. CDR3 in amino acids: CASSYSGTTGYGYTF. The DNA for the CDR3 is TGTGCCAGCAGTTACTCAGGCACCACGGGGTATGGCTACACCTTC.

The chain recombines TRBV5-1 with TRBJ2-7; maybe TRBD1 (5 bases). The CDR3 is made up of 14 amino acids. Per the germline V gene, CDR1 is SGHRS and CDR2 is YFSETQ. Trimming left V 2 bases short and J 0 bases short, with 9 bases between. The CDR3 nucleotides are TGCGCCAGCAGCTTAAGACAGAGCTCCTACGAGCAGTACTTC. As protein: CASSLRQSSYEQYF. The whole variable domain, filled in from reference TRBV5-1 and TRBJ2-7, reads KAGVTQTPRYLIKTRGQQVTLSCSPISGHRSVSWYQQTPGQGLQFLFEYFSETQRNKGNFPGRFSGRQFSNSRSEMNVSTLELGDSALYLCASSLRQSSYEQYFGPGTRLTVT.

The V call is TRBV6-1, the J call TRBJ1-4; D gene ambiguous. Trimming took off 2 bases at V and 7 bases at J, with 8 bases between the two ends. Per the germline V gene, CDR1 is MNHNS and CDR2 is SASEGT. The CDR3 is 13 amino acids. DNA for the CDR3: TGTGCCAGCAGTGAAAGTTACGGTGAAAAACTGTTTTTT. It yields the protein CASSESYGEKLFF.

The chain uses TRBV18 and TRBJ2-1; 12 nucleotides agree with TRBD2. The V and J ends lost 3 bases and 5 bases, in that order; junction bases with no gene match: 2. The germline V gene encodes CDR1 KGHSH and CDR2 LQKENI. This CDR3 is 15 amino acids long. CDR3 DNA: TGTGCCAGCTCACCTTGGACTAGCGGGGACAATGAGCAGTTCTTC. Translating it yields CASSPWTSGDNEQFF.

The chain recombines TRBV2 with TRBJ2-2; D not certain. The CDR3 sequence is 15 residues long. Per the germline V gene, CDR1 is SNHLY and CDR2 is FYNNEI. Deletions cut 5 bases from V and 0 bases from J, with 10 bases between. DNA for the CDR3: TGTGCCAGCAGTAGTGACCGGGCGAACACCGGGGAGCTGTTTTTT. This encodes CASSSDRANTGELFF.

This chain joins TRBV18 and TRBJ2-7, with 10 bases that match TRBD1. V shed 0 bases and J 0 bases; nucleotides not matched to a gene: 2. The CDR3 extends over 16 amino acids. Per the germline V gene, CDR1 is KGHSH and CDR2 is LQKENI. The CDR3 sequence: CASSPPRTGGSYEQYF. In DNA form, the CDR3 reads TGTGCCAGCTCACCACCCCGGACAGGGGGCTCCTACGAGCAGTACTTC.

Comment on this clone: Its ends do not fully match the called genes, so a read error is possible. This chain joins TRBV5-4 and TRBJ2-6, with D perhaps matching TRBD2 (6 bases). The CDR3 contains 16 residues. Per germline, CDR1 SGHNT and CDR2 YYREEE (reference sequence). DNA of the CDR3: TGTGCCAGCAGCTTTGGAGGGAGCTCTGGGGCCAACGGCCTGACTTTC. Amino acids: CASSFGGSSGANGLTF.

This chain uses TRBV29-1 with TRBJ2-3; D ambiguous. The germline V gene encodes CDR1 SQVTM and CDR2 ANQGSEA. The CDR3 extends over 14 amino acids. The V gene lost 4 bases and the J gene lost 2 bases, with 13 bases spanning the gap. CDR3 nucleotide sequence: TGCAGCGTTGTTAAACTCCTCAACACAGATACGCAGTATTTT. Its protein product is CSVVKLLNTDTQYF.

The genes are TRBV5-1 and TRBJ1-5; tentatively, D is TRBD1 (5 bases). The CDR3 has 16 residues. CDR1 and CDR2 from the germline V gene are SGHRS and YFSETQ. V gave up 0 bases and J gave up 1 base, with 11 bases separating them. The CDR3 protein is CASSLDGDYSNQPQHF. The CDR3 coding sequence is TGCGCCAGCAGCTTGGATGGGGACTACAGCAATCAGCCCCAGCATTTT. Full variable domain (missing parts from reference TRBV5-1 and TRBJ1-5): KAGVTQTPRYLIKTRGQQVTLSCSPISGHRSVSWYQQTPGQGLQFLFEYFSETQRNKGNFPGRFSGRQFSNSRSEMNVSTLELGDSALYLCASSLDGDYSNQPQHFGDGTRLSIL.

The chain couples TRBV4-3 to TRBJ2-7, with D tentatively TRBD1 (6 bases). CDR1 and CDR2 from the germline V gene are LGHNA and YSLEER. V gave up 3 bases and J gave up 4 bases, with 10 bases separating them. The CDR3 runs 13 residues. This CDR3 is CASSQFTGYEQYF. CDR3 bases: TGCGCCAGCAGCCAGTTTACAGGGTACGAGCAGTACTTC.

CDR3 DNA sequence: TGTGCCAGCACCGGAACAGACTATGGCTACACCTTC. Protein product: CASTGTDYGYTF. The J gene is TRBJ1-2, the V gene TRBV7-2; D unclear. Germline assignment: CDR1 SGHTA and CDR2 FQGNSA. The CDR3 spans 12 residues. With 7 bases removed from V and 3 bases from J, the gap between germline ends came to 9 bases.

This chain joins TRBV5-1 and TRBJ2-1, with 9 bases identical to TRBD2. V lost 0 bases and J lost 6; bases outside the gene matches: 10. CDR3 length: 17 amino acids. Germline V gene lookup returns CDR1 SGHRS and CDR2 YFSETQ. CDR3 DNA: TGCGCCAGCAGCTTGGCTCCCTTAGCGGGGGACTTCAATGAGCAGTTCTTC. Amino acids: CASSLAPLAGDFNEQFF.

The chain uses TRBV11-1 and TRBJ1-1; D unclear. CDR3 length equals 14 residues. Trimming removed 0 bases from V and 1 base from J, with 6 bases in between. Germline CDR1 and CDR2: SGHAT and FQDESV (reference sequence). The CDR3, as DNA: TGTGCCAGCAGCTTAGCGGAGGGGAACACTGAAGCTTTCTTT. This codes for CASSLAEGNTEAFF.

This clone has just a few counts. J is TRBJ2-7 and V is TRBV6-6; 12 bases align to TRBD2. Germline assignment: CDR1 MNHNY and CDR2 SVGAGI (reference sequence). This CDR3 is 13 amino acids long. The junction had 3 bases not matched to a gene; V was cut back by 7 bases and J by 5 bases. CDR3 region: CASTLAGGNEQYF. The CDR3 region has the DNA TGTGCCAGCACTCTAGCGGGGGGGAACGAGCAGTACTTC.

The chain has TRBV5-1 and TRBJ2-7; 11 nucleotides line up with TRBD2. CDR3 length: 18 amino acids. The ends lost 4 bases at V and 7 bases at J; junction bases unmatched: 19. Germline V lookup: CDR1 SGHRS, CDR2 YFSETQ. The CDR3 nucleotides read TGCGCCAGCAGCAGAGGACAGTATGTCAGGACTAGCGGGCGTGAGCAGTACTTC. As protein: CASSRGQYVRTSGREQYF.

This rearrangement joins TRBV19 to TRBJ2-4, with 9 nucleotides matching TRBD1. CDR1 LNHDA and CDR2 SQIVND come from the germline V gene (reference sequence). The CDR3 is 16 amino acids. The V segment lost 4 bases and the J segment 8 bases; nucleotides outside the gene matches: 12. DNA of the CDR3: TGTGCCAGTAGTAGTACCGGGACAGGGAGAAGGGACATTCAGTACTTC. Translated, it gives CASSSTGTGRRDIQYF.

This clone is a singleton in its sample. The V call is TRBV7-2, the J call TRBJ2-7, with 12 bases lining up with TRBD1. CDR3 length: 18 residues. With V trimmed by 3 bases and J by 0 bases, 9 bases remained unmatched. Per the germline V gene, CDR1 is SGHTA and CDR2 is FQGNSA. The CDR3 bases are TGTGCCAGCAGCTTCCGTACCGGGACAGGGGGCCGCTCCTACGAGCAGTACTTC. Its protein product is CASSFRTGTGGRSYEQYF.

This clone was recorded only once. DNA for the CDR3: TGTGCCAGCAGCCCCGGACTAGCGGGAGTCGAGCAGTACTTC. It encodes CASSPGLAGVEQYF. The gene calls are TRBV11-2 and TRBJ2-7; 13 nucleotides align to TRBD2. Germline lookup yields CDR1 SGHAT and CDR2 FQNNGV. CDR3 length: 14 amino acids. Trimming at V came to 5 bases and at J to 6 bases, leaving 4 bases not matched to a gene.

The rearrangement uses TRBV5-5 and TRBJ1-2; no definite D call. The CDR3 runs 13 residues. Germline-derived CDR1 and CDR2 are SGHKS and YYEKEE (reference sequence). Trimming removed 4 bases from V and 2 bases from J, with 9 bases in between. CDR3 bases: TGTGCCAGCAGCCAAGCCGCCAACTATGGCTACACCTTC. It encodes CASSQAANYGYTF.

The CDR3 sequence is CASSWSSESSYEQYF. Written as DNA, the CDR3 is TGCGCCAGCAGCTGGAGTAGCGAGAGCTCCTACGAGCAGTACTTC. The rearrangement links TRBV5-1 to TRBJ2-7, with a tentative D call TRBD2 (5 bases). Germline CDR1 SGHRS, CDR2 YFSETQ. The CDR3 is 15 residues long. Trimming left V 3 bases short and J 0 bases short, with 13 bases between.

The V call is TRBV9, the J call TRBJ2-5; 14 bases align to TRBD2. The CDR3 contains 15 residues. Trimming took 5 bases from V and 5 from J; bases not matched to a gene: 5. CDR1 and CDR2 (germline): SGDLS, YYNGEE. In nucleotides, the CDR3 is TGTGCCAGCAGTGGGACTAGCGGGGGAGGGGAGACCCAGTACTTC. Translated: CASSGTSGGGETQYF.

This clone was recorded only once. The rearrangement joins TRBV9 to TRBJ1-5; D remains ambiguous. Trimming stripped 3 bases from V and 5 bases from J, with 18 bases between. Germline V CDR1 and CDR2: SGDLS, YYNGEE. This CDR3 contains 16 residues. CDR3 DNA sequence: TGTGCCAGCAGCGCCACCGCCGGGGTTGGAGATCAGCCCCAGCATTTT. Protein product: CASSATAGVGDQPQHF.

The chain joins TRBV4-2 to TRBJ2-5, with D perhaps matching TRBD2 (6 bases). The germline gives CDR1 LGHNA, CDR2 YNFKEQ. Trimming took off 0 bases at V and 3 bases at J, with 8 bases between the two ends. The CDR3 length is 14 residues. The DNA of the CDR3 is TGTGCCAGCAGCCAAGAGGCGGGAAAAGAGACCCAGTACTTC. Translated: CASSQEAGKETQYF.

CDR3 protein: CASSPRGQTDEQYF. The CDR3 DNA reads TGTGCCAGCTCACCGCGAGGACAGACCGACGAGCAGTACTTC. This chain joins TRBV18 and TRBJ2-7; weak D call: TRBD1 (6 bases). Trimming removed 3 bases at V and 5 bases at J, with 14 bases between. There are 14 residues in the CDR3. From germline, CDR1 is KGHSH and CDR2 LQKENI. Variable domain in full (rest from reference TRBV18 and TRBJ2-7): NAGVMQNPRHLVRRRGQEARLRCSPMKGHSHVYWYRQLPEEGLKFMVYLQKENIIDESGMPKERFSAEFPKEGPSILRIQQVVRGDSAAYFCASSPRGQTDEQYFGPGTRLTVT.

The CDR3 loop is CASSPYPGQGALNTEAFF. As DNA, the CDR3 is TGTGCCAGCAGTCCCTATCCGGGACAGGGGGCCTTGAACACTGAAGCTTTCTTT. The genes are TRBV28 and TRBJ1-1; TRBD1 aligns across 12 bases. The CDR3 runs to 18 residues. V lost 5 bases and J lost 0; bases outside the gene matches: 10. Germline CDR1 is MDHEN and CDR2 is SYDVKM.

The chain carries TRBV5-1 and TRBJ2-1, with 7 bases aligning to TRBD2. This CDR3 spans 16 amino acids. The trim removed 0 bases at V and 0 bases at J, leaving 3 bases unmatched. CDR1 and CDR2 from the germline V gene are SGHRS and YFSETQ. The DNA for the CDR3 is TGCGCCAGCAGCTTGGAGCGGGGAAACTCCTACAATGAGCAGTTCTTC. The encoded protein is CASSLERGNSYNEQFF.